The 27 T cell receptor beta chains given below trace back to one sample, sequenced in a study of T cells in Graves' hyperthyroidism and ophthalmopathy. It was RNA transcripts that yielded the amplified TCR beta CDR3 regions. HTBI primers were the set used in a first-round RT-PCR of the TCR CDR3. TCRdb processed the multiplex PCR reads anew with MiXCR; each CDR3 protein has one entry. The sample has 500,000 to 550,000 distinct CDR3 sequences, 20% seen once. The sample comprised blood. These receptors came from a man between 40 and 49 years old with Graves' ophthalmopathy.

This clonotype was seen a few times. The chain links TRBV3-1 to TRBJ2-5; tentative D call: TRBD1 (5 bases). There are 14 residues in the CDR3. CDR1 is LGHDT and CDR2 is YNNKEL in the germline V gene (reference sequence). V was clipped by 3 bases and J by 0 bases, with 8 bases between them. CDR3 amino acids: CASSHWGNQETQYF. CDR3 in DNA: TGTGCCAGCAGCCATTGGGGCAACCAAGAGACCCAGTACTTC.

The table lists this clonotype with many counts. The V call is TRBV2, the J call TRBJ2-7; D might be TRBD1 or TRBD2, each matching 7 bases. V lost 2 bases and J lost 2, with 16 bases in between. This CDR3 comprises 16 residues. Germline values: CDR1 SNHLY, CDR2 FYNNEI. This CDR3 is CASSEISGTAAYEQYF. CDR3 coding DNA: TGTGCCAGCAGTGAAATCAGCGGGACAGCCGCCTACGAGCAGTACTTC.

This clonotype was seen at least ten times. This chain joins TRBV20-1 and TRBJ2-3; 7 nucleotides align to TRBD2. The CDR3 contains 14 residues. CDR1 and CDR2 (germline): DFQATT, SNEGSKA (reference sequence). Losses at the gene ends were 0 bases for V and 5 bases for J; bases not matched to a gene: 5. For the CDR3, the DNA is TGCAGTGCTAGAGATTGGACGGGAGGAGATACGCAGTATTTT. This encodes CSARDWTGGDTQYF.

This clonotype was detected many times. Here the CDR3 DNA reads TGTGCCAGCAGCTTAGATCTGGGGGACAGGGGCAACGAGCAGTACTTC. Amino acids: CASSLDLGDRGNEQYF. J is TRBJ2-7 and V is TRBV11-2; 10 positions agree with TRBD1. The trim removed 0 bases at V and 5 bases at J, leaving 7 bases unmatched. The CDR3 has 16 residues. Germline values: CDR1 SGHAT, CDR2 FQNNGV.

J is TRBJ2-1 and V is TRBV7-2; a possible D gene is TRBD1 (5 bases). Germline CDR1 and CDR2: SGHTA and FQGNSA. The CDR3 consists of 14 residues. V was cut by 5 bases and J by 4 bases, with 12 bases left in between. CDR3 residues: CASSLRARYNEQFF. Here the CDR3 DNA reads TGTGCCAGCAGCCTCAGGGCCCGATACAATGAGCAGTTCTTC.

The chain links TRBV29-1 to TRBJ2-1; possibly TRBD2 for D (6 bases). The CDR3 contains 14 residues. CDR1 is SQVTM and CDR2 is ANQGSEA in the germline V gene. V lost 3 bases, J lost 1 base, and 10 bases lay in between. This CDR3 is CSVEGLSSYNEQFF. The DNA of the CDR3 is TGCAGCGTTGAGGGACTCTCATCCTACAATGAGCAGTTCTTC.

This chain joins TRBV11-2 and TRBJ2-1, with 11 nucleotides matching TRBD2. The V gene end was trimmed by 6 bases and the J gene end by 5 bases; junction bases not matched to a gene: 6. Germline V lookup: CDR1 SGHAT, CDR2 FQNNGV. The CDR3 is 15 amino acids. CDR3 in DNA: TGTGCCAGCAGACTTAGCGGGGGGGCCAACAATGAGCAGTTCTTC. This gives the protein CASRLSGGANNEQFF. Complete variable domain (other parts from reference TRBV11-2 and TRBJ2-1): EAGVAQSPRYKIIEKRQSVAFWCNPISGHATLYWYQQILGQGPKLLIQFQNNGVVDDSQLPKDRFSAERLKGVDSTLKIQPAKLEDSAVYLCASRLSGGANNEQFFGPGTRLTVL.

This clonotype has just a few counts. This chain links TRBV6-1 with TRBJ1-5; D may be TRBD1 (6 bases). Deletions cut 6 bases from V and 4 bases from J, with 10 bases between. This CDR3 has 13 amino acids. Germline-derived CDR1 and CDR2 are MNHNS and SASEGT. This CDR3 reads CASRMDRNQPQHF. CDR3 nucleotide sequence: TGTGCCAGCAGGATGGACAGAAATCAGCCCCAGCATTTT.

This clonotype was picked up one time. The V gene is TRBV3-1, the J gene TRBJ1-3, with 8 bases lining up with TRBD1. Germline lookup yields CDR1 LGHDT and CDR2 YNNKEL (reference sequence). The CDR3 sequence is 15 residues long. V was clipped by 2 bases and J by 3 bases; unmatched bases: 3. In nucleotides, the CDR3 is TGTGCCAGCAGCCAATCGACAGGGGTTGGAAACACCATATATTTT. Amino acids: CASSQSTGVGNTIYF.

V is TRBV7-8 and J is TRBJ1-1; perhaps TRBD1 as D (6 bases). Germline lookup yields CDR1 SGHVS and CDR2 FQNEAQ. This CDR3 is 15 amino acids long. V lost 4 bases to trimming and J lost 4 bases, with 16 bases between them. In DNA form, the CDR3 reads TGTGCCAGCAGCTCGGGGGGGGGGGCTTTCACTGAAGCTTTCTTT. Residues: CASSSGGGAFTEAFF.

At least ten counts were recorded for this clonotype. The rearrangement links TRBV30 to TRBJ2-1, with 9 positions matching TRBD1. The CDR3 extends over 12 amino acids. With V trimmed by 5 bases and J by 8 bases, 4 bases remained unmatched. In germline, CDR1 is GTSNPN, CDR2 SVGIG (reference sequence). The CDR3 spells CAWGDRADEQFF. The CDR3 nucleotides read TGTGCCTGGGGGGACAGGGCGGATGAGCAGTTCTTC.

This clonotype appeared many times. This chain links TRBV11-2 with TRBJ2-5; TRBD2 matches at 8 bases. This CDR3 contains 16 residues. The junction had 6 bases not matched to a gene; V was cut back by 3 bases and J by 0 bases. From germline, CDR1 is SGHAT and CDR2 FQNNGV. For the CDR3, the DNA is TGTGCCAGCAGCTTTCGTGTAGCGGGGTACCAAGAGACCCAGTACTTC. Protein sequence: CASSFRVAGYQETQYF.

This clonotype has just a few counts. The gene calls are TRBV27 and TRBJ1-1; TRBD1 matches at 7 bases. CDR3 size: 14 residues. After removal of 8 bases from V and 2 bases from J, the junction contained 8 bases not matched to a gene. Germline assignment: CDR1 MNHEY and CDR2 SMNVEV (reference sequence). For the CDR3, the DNA is TGTGCCAGCGTAGGGGGCCAGGCAAACACTGAAGCTTTCTTT. This encodes CASVGGQANTEAFF.

V and J are TRBV5-6 and TRBJ1-5; D unresolved. The V and J ends lost 0 bases and 7 bases respectively, with 11 bases between them. Per germline, CDR1 SGHDT and CDR2 YYEEEE. This CDR3 region has 14 residues. The CDR3 reads CASSLGKVGQPQHF. The CDR3 coding sequence is TGTGCCAGCAGCTTGGGCAAGGTGGGGCAGCCCCAGCATTTT.

In the case of this clonotype: This sequence may be a read error, since a much larger clone differs from it by one base. The rearrangement uses TRBV5-1 and TRBJ2-7; D not certain. Trimming shortened V by 1 base and J by 4 bases, and 15 bases separated the two germline ends. The CDR3 extends over 15 amino acids. Germline CDR1 SGHRS, CDR2 YFSETQ. Here the CDR3 reads CASSLPRRADYEQYF. DNA of the CDR3: TGCGCCAGCAGCTTGCCCCGCCGTGCGGATTACGAGCAGTACTTC.

This clonotype was counted many times. The chain uses TRBV20-1 and TRBJ2-1, with unresolved D. CDR1 and CDR2 from the germline V gene are DFQATT and SNEGSKA (reference sequence). V lost 0 bases to trimming and J lost 6 bases, with 12 bases between them. The CDR3 runs to 14 residues. The CDR3 here is CSARDPALANEQFF. The CDR3 DNA sequence: TGCAGTGCTAGAGATCCGGCGTTAGCCAATGAGCAGTTCTTC.

This CDR3 reads CASSEGVALDEQFF. CDR3 bases: TGTGCCAGCAGTGAGGGGGTAGCCCTGGATGAGCAGTTCTTC. The rearrangement uses TRBV2 and TRBJ2-1; D might be TRBD1 or TRBD2, each matching 5 bases. Trimming cost V 3 bases and J 8 bases, with 14 bases left between them. Germline CDR1 SNHLY, CDR2 FYNNEI. This CDR3 region has 14 residues.

This clonotype was seen only a few times. The chain employs TRBV6-7 and TRBJ1-5; D remains ambiguous. TRBV6-7 is sorted into the ORF group, with uncertain function. CDR3 length: 16 amino acids. The V end was cut by 2 bases, the J end by 5 bases, with 16 bases between. The CDR3 here is CASSYKSQEGYQPQHF. DNA of the CDR3: TGTGCCAGCAGTTACAAGTCTCAAGAGGGTTATCAGCCCCAGCATTTT.

The chain couples TRBV20-1 to TRBJ2-7, with D tentatively TRBD2 (5 bases). Trimming removed 3 bases at V and 9 bases at J, with 18 bases between. CDR1 and CDR2 (germline): DFQATT, SNEGSKA (reference sequence). CDR3 length: 13 amino acids. The CDR3 bases are TGCAGTGCTAGCCCCCTCACAATTGCGGGGCAGTACTTC. Its translation: CSASPLTIAGQYF.

The chain combines TRBV10-3 with TRBJ2-1, with 8 positions matching TRBD2. The CDR3 runs 15 residues. V was pared by 2 bases and J by 7 bases, with 7 bases of the junction left unmatched. CDR1 ENHRY and CDR2 SYGVKD come from the germline V gene. The chain's CDR3 is CAISETSGRSNEQFF. DNA of the CDR3: TGTGCCATCAGTGAGACTAGCGGAAGATCTAATGAGCAGTTCTTC.

V and J are TRBV4-1 and TRBJ2-2, with 9 bases identical to TRBD2. Looked up from germline, CDR1 is MGHRA and CDR2 is YSYEKL. The CDR3 runs to 20 residues. V trimming: 0 bases; J trimming: 1 base; junction bases outside the gene matches: 12. CDR3 sequence: CASSQDRRARGGKNTGELFF. The CDR3, as DNA: TGCGCCAGCAGCCAAGATAGGAGGGCGCGGGGGGGCAAGAACACCGGGGAGCTGTTTTTT.

This clonotype was detected many times. The V gene is TRBV7-2, the J gene TRBJ2-7; D gene ambiguous. Germline V CDR1 and CDR2: SGHTA, FQGNSA. V was trimmed by 4 bases and J by 1 base, leaving 8 bases between them. The CDR3 is 13 residues long. The CDR3 spells CASSSARSYEQYF. CDR3 DNA: TGTGCCAGCAGCTCCGCCCGATCCTACGAGCAGTACTTC.

This rearrangement joins TRBV28 to TRBJ2-1, with 7 bases identical to TRBD2. The CDR3 spans 13 residues. Germline loops: CDR1 MDHEN, CDR2 SYDVKM. J lost 9 bases, V lost 3 bases, and 5 bases had no gene match. Written as DNA, the CDR3 is TGTGCCAGCAGTTTTTTCAGGGAGGGTGAGCAGTTCTTC. Its translation: CASSFFREGEQFF.

This clonotype has at least ten counts. The chain employs TRBV11-2 and TRBJ1-1, with D unclear. This CDR3 region has 13 residues. V was pared by 1 base and J by 0 bases, with 3 bases between. Germline V gene data show CDR1 as SGHAT and CDR2 as FQNNGV. CDR3 DNA: TGTGCCAGCAGCTTAGGGATGAACACTGAAGCTTTCTTT. Translated, it gives CASSLGMNTEAFF.

This clonotype was seen at least ten times. This chain connects TRBV6-1 to TRBJ1-2, with D perhaps matching TRBD1 (6 bases). V lost 5 bases, J lost 4 bases, and 11 bases lay in between. There are 13 residues in the CDR3. Germline values: CDR1 MNHNS, CDR2 SASEGT. CDR3 sequence reads: CASSYTGTYGYTF. The CDR3 DNA reads as TGTGCCAGCAGTTATACAGGGACCTATGGCTACACCTTC.

The sample holds many counts of this clonotype. The chain has TRBV28 and TRBJ2-7; 9 nucleotides line up with TRBD1. The CDR3 sequence is 15 residues long. Germline-derived CDR1 and CDR2 are MDHEN and SYDVKM. Trimming took 8 bases from V and 0 from J; bases not matched to a gene: 8. CDR3 protein: CASERTGDGSYEQYF. Here the CDR3 DNA reads TGTGCCAGCGAAAGGACAGGGGACGGCTCCTACGAGCAGTACTTC.

This clonotype was recorded once. V is TRBV2 and J is TRBJ2-5; 8 bases line up with TRBD2. V shed 4 bases, J shed 4 bases, and the junction held 8 bases outside the gene matches. CDR1 is SNHLY, CDR2 FYNNEI, per germline. This CDR3 has 15 amino acids. The CDR3 DNA reads as TGTGCCAGCAGTGGTGTCGGGGGGGCCGGAGAGACCCAGTACTTC. It encodes CASSGVGGAGETQYF.